This T cell receptor beta chain appears in the sequencing data of a study of OX40 agonist ivuxolimab in advanced cancers. Study-wide context: Among those treated, three patients had partial responses, one with hepatocellular carcinoma and two with cutaneous melanoma. Regarding the study as a whole: Clones of CD4+ and CD8+ blood T cells grew by week 6 at doses of 0.1 to 3.0 mg/kg.

Libraries were prepared by immunoSEQ multiplex PCR; TCRdb keeps only in-frame clonotypes and omits some of them. The sample includes about 94,000 clones, about nine tenths of them seen just once. The CDR3 spans 13 residues. From germline, CDR1 is SGHRS and CDR2 YFSETQ. People who had autoimmune disease history or systemic immunosuppression were excluded. At baseline, cycle 4 day 1, and cycle 7 day 1, blood was sampled. As to this clone: Its specificity is unknown.

V gene TRBV5-1 combines with J gene TRBJ2-5; TRBD1 might be the D (6 bases). TRBJ2-7 explains the end of the DNA better; the J call may be wrong. This receptor was obtained from an adult with an advanced solid tumor such as melanoma, head and neck, liver or kidney cancer. Sequencing used CD4+ or CD8+ T cells sorted from blood, obtained in a trial of the OX40 agonist ivuxolimab. Here the CDR3 reads CASSAGQLDEQYF. DNA of the CDR3: TGCGCCAGCAGCGCTGGACAGCTTGACGAGCAGTACTTC.